Shown below are 18 T cell receptor beta chains from a single sample sequenced in a study of vaccination effects on CD4 cells after COVID-19. Antigens for these TCRs are unknown. Antigen-specific CD4+ T cell clonotypes were called by their expansion after viral peptide-pool culture in ViraFEST. Having been cultured for 9 to 11 days, the cells underwent CD4+ T cell isolation. Either the BNT162b2 or mRNA-1273 vaccine was given to participants in two doses. Assay: immunoSEQ multiplex PCR; the TCRdb copy retains only in-frame clones and omits some. Of tens of thousands of clones listed, roughly four fifths are singletons. Source: CD4+ T cells from PBMCs cultured with HCoV-NL63 spike peptides, taken after COVID-19 vaccination. All receptors derive from a human donor who received a COVID-19 vaccine. Some clones in this sample may be carry-over from other donors' samples.

The CDR3 sequence: CAGSGGGSGNEQFF. The CDR3 DNA is TGTGCCGGTTCTGGCGGGGGGAGTGGGAATGAGCAGTTCTTC. The chain joins TRBV21-1 to TRBJ2-1; the DNA was not compared with TRBD2, the D call given in the table. TRBV21-1 is a pseudogene segment. This CDR3 comprises 14 residues.

The V call is TRBV5-1, the J call TRBJ2-3; unclear D gene. V was shortened by 0 bases and J by 7 bases, with 6 bases between the two germline ends. Germline lookup yields CDR1 SGHRS and CDR2 YFSETQ. The CDR3 runs to 12 residues. CDR3 DNA: TGCGCCAGCAGCTTGGAGGATTATACGCAGTATTTT. It codes for CASSLEDYTQYF.

The V call is TRBV7-3, the J call TRBJ2-1, with 11 nucleotides matching TRBD2. There are 15 residues in the CDR3. Trimming removed 6 bases from V and 7 bases from J; junction bases left unmatched: 8. CDR1 is SGHTA and CDR2 is FQGTGA in the germline V gene. CDR3 coding DNA: TGTGCCAGCAGTTCTACTAGCGGGGGAGGGAATGAGCAGTTCTTC. Translated, it gives CASSSTSGGGNEQFF.

This clone came up once. The V call is TRBV21-1, the J call TRBJ2-7; the table's D call, TRBD2, was not checked against the DNA. TRBV21-1 is deemed a pseudogene. The CDR3 contains 17 residues. CDR3 in amino acids: CASSGLAGVSSNYEQYV. As DNA, the CDR3 is TGTGCCAGCAGCGGACTAGCGGGGGTGAGCTCGAACTACGAGCAGTACGTC.

The chain recombines TRBV5-1 with TRBJ2-5; D is unresolved. Between the trimmed V and J ends, which lost 0 bases and 2 bases, there was a span of 2 bases. The CDR3 runs 12 residues. Germline CDR1 reads SGHRS; CDR2 reads YFSETQ. The CDR3 sequence is CASSLGQETQYF. The CDR3, as DNA: TGCGCCAGCAGCTTGGGGCAAGAGACCCAGTACTTC.

The chain carries TRBV11-1 and TRBJ2-3; D tentatively fits TRBD1 or TRBD2 (6 bases each). The germline V and J ends were trimmed by 4 bases and 9 bases, with 11 bases remaining between them. Germline values: CDR1 SGHAT, CDR2 FQDESV (reference sequence). This CDR3 comprises 12 residues. The CDR3: CASSWGAGTQYF. CDR3 nucleotides: TGTGCCAGCAGCTGGGGGGCAGGGACGCAGTATTTT.

V and J are TRBV14 and TRBJ1-1; D is unresolved. The CDR3 sequence is 16 residues long. The germline gives CDR1 SGHDN, CDR2 FVKESK. The V end was cut by 4 bases, the J end by 3 bases, with 18 bases between. As DNA, the CDR3 is TGTGCCAGCAGCCCTTTTCCCCGGACGGCTTACACTGAAGCTTTCTTT. This encodes CASSPFPRTAYTEAFF.

This clone was counted a few times. The chain uses TRBV5-1 and TRBJ2-2; 7 bases fit TRBD1. With V trimmed by 0 bases and J by 6 bases, 8 bases remained unmatched. The CDR3 totals 16 residues. The germline V gene has CDR1 SGHRS and CDR2 YFSETQ. The CDR3 here is CASSLETGKRAGELFF. CDR3 nucleotides: TGCGCCAGCAGCTTGGAGACAGGGAAGAGGGCCGGGGAGCTGTTTTTT.

The rearrangement links TRBV28 to TRBJ1-5, with D possibly being TRBD1 (6 bases). Germline values: CDR1 MDHEN, CDR2 SYDVKM. The CDR3 runs to 14 residues. The germline V and J ends were trimmed by 6 bases and 7 bases, with 16 bases remaining between them. The CDR3: CASSPSQGTQPQHF. In DNA, the CDR3 is TGTGCCAGCAGCCCCTCACAGGGTACGCAGCCCCAGCATTTT.

The rearrangement uses TRBV4-1 and TRBJ2-1; 8 bases align to TRBD2. V was clipped by 2 bases and J by 1 base; unmatched bases: 10. The CDR3 extends over 18 amino acids. Germline V CDR1 and CDR2: MGHRA, YSYEKL. Here the CDR3 reads CASSQTLTGGASYNEQFF. The CDR3 DNA follows: TGCGCCAGCAGCCAAACTCTCACCGGGGGGGCATCCTACAATGAGCAGTTCTTC.

This chain joins TRBV6-1 and TRBJ1-2; D is unclear. The germline gives CDR1 MNHNS, CDR2 SASEGT. Trimming removed 1 base at V and 4 bases at J, with 10 bases between. This CDR3 has 14 residues. The CDR3 DNA is TGTGCCAGCAGTGAAGAGGGCAGGCTCTATGGCTACACCTTC. Its translation is CASSEEGRLYGYTF.

V gene TRBV24-1 combines with J gene TRBJ1-1; D perhaps matches TRBD1 (5 bases). The V and J ends lost 7 bases and 4 bases respectively, with 15 bases between them. This CDR3 has 14 amino acids. The germline V gene has CDR1 KGHDR and CDR2 SFDVKD. CDR3 DNA: TGTGCCACCAGCGGGAGGGGCCCCATCACTGAAGCTTTCTTT. Encoded protein: CATSGRGPITEAFF.

CDR3 sequence: CASSVGDYNSPLHF. The DNA for the CDR3 is TGCGCCAGCAGCGTTGGGGATTATAATTCACCCCTCCACTTT. This chain connects TRBV5-1 to TRBJ1-6, with unresolved D. The CDR3 is 14 residues long. Between the trimmed V and J ends, which lost 4 bases and 4 bases, there was a span of 9 bases. Germline CDR1 reads SGHRS; CDR2 reads YFSETQ.

The rearrangement uses TRBV25-1 and TRBJ2-3; D might be TRBD1 (5 bases). Germline V gene lookup returns CDR1 MGHDK and CDR2 SYGVNS. The CDR3 extends over 16 amino acids. V was shortened by 2 bases and J by 1 base, with 13 bases between the two germline ends. The CDR3 region has the DNA TGTGCCAGCAGTGAAATCCAGGGCCGGGGCACAGATACGCAGTATTTT. Translated: CASSEIQGRGTDTQYF.

This clone was seen a single time. The rearrangement joins TRBV5-1 to TRBJ1-2, with D unresolved. The CDR3 spans 15 residues. Germline assignment: CDR1 SGHRS and CDR2 YFSETQ. Between the trimmed V and J ends, which lost 0 bases and 8 bases, there was a span of 17 bases. CDR3 amino acids: CASSLAGLAARGYTF. The CDR3 DNA sequence: TGCGCCAGCAGCTTGGCCGGTTTGGCAGCGCGGGGCTACACCTTC.

The sample holds a few counts of this clone. The chain employs TRBV9 and TRBJ1-2; 7 bases fit TRBD1. V shed 4 bases, J shed 4 bases, and the junction held 13 bases outside the gene matches. The CDR3 is 16 residues long. Germline V gene data show CDR1 as SGDLS and CDR2 as YYNGEE. This CDR3 is CASSLGGPRGFYGYTF. The CDR3 DNA reads TGTGCCAGCAGCTTAGGGGGCCCCAGGGGGTTCTATGGCTACACCTTC.

The chain couples TRBV5-1 to TRBJ1-2; D perhaps matches TRBD1 (5 bases). V dropped 4 bases and J dropped 0 bases, with 10 bases sitting between them. The CDR3 is 14 residues long. The germline V gene has CDR1 SGHRS and CDR2 YFSETQ. The CDR3 coding sequence is TGCGCCAGCAGCCCAGGGACGGCTAACTATGGCTACACCTTC. This codes for CASSPGTANYGYTF.

This clone appeared a few times. The rearrangement links TRBV19 to TRBJ1-5, with a tentative D call TRBD1 (6 bases). CDR1 LNHDA and CDR2 SQIVND come from the germline V gene (reference sequence). Trimming removed 1 base at V and 6 bases at J, with 13 bases between. The CDR3 totals 15 residues. The CDR3 coding sequence is TGTGCCAGTAGTATAGGCGGGAGGGGGTCTCAGCCCCAGCATTTT. Translation: CASSIGGRGSQPQHF.